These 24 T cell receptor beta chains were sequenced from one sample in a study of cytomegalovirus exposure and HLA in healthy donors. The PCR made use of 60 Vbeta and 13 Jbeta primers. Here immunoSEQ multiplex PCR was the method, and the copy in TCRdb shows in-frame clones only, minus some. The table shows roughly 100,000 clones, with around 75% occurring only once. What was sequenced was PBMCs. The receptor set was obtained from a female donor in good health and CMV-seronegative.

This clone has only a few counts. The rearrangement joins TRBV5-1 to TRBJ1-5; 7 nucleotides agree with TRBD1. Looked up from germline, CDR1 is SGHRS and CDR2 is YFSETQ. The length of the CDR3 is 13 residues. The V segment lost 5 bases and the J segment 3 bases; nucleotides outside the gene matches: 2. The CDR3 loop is CASRTGYNQPQHF. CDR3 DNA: TGCGCCAGCAGGACAGGGTACAATCAGCCCCAGCATTTT.

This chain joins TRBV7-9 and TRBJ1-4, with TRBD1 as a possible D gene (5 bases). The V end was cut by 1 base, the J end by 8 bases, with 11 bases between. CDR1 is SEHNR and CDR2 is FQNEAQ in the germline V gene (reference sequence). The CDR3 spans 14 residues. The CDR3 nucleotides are TGTGCCAGCAGCTTAGGACAGTACGGGGAAAAACTGTTTTTT. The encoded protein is CASSLGQYGEKLFF.

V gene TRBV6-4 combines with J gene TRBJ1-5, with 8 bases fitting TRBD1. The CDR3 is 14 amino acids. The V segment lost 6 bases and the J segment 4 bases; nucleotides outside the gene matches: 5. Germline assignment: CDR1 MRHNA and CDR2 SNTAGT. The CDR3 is CASRGTGGNQPQHF. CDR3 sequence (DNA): TGTGCCAGCAGAGGGACAGGAGGGAATCAGCCCCAGCATTTT.

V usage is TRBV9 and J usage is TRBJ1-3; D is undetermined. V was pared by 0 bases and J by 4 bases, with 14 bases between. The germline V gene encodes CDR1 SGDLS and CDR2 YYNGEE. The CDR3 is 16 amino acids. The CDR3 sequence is CASSVDWPARGNTIYF. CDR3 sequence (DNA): TGTGCCAGCAGCGTAGATTGGCCGGCGCGGGGAAACACCATATATTTT.

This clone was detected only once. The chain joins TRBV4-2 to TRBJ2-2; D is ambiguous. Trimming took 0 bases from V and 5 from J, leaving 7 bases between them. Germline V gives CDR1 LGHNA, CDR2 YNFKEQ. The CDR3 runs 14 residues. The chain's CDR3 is CASSQEQITGELFF. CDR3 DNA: TGTGCCAGCAGCCAAGAACAAATAACCGGGGAGCTGTTTTTT.

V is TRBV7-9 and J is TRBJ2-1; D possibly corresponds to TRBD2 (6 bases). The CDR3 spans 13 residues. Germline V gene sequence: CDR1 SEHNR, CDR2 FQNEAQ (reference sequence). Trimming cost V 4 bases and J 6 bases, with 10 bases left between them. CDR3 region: CASSSNGGNEQFF. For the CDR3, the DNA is TGTGCCAGCAGCTCGAACGGGGGCAATGAGCAGTTCTTC.

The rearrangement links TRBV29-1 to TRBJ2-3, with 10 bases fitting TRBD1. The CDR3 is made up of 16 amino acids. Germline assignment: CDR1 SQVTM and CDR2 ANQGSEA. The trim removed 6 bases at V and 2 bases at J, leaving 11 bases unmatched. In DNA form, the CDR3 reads TGCAGCGTGCCTTTAGGGACAGGGGTATTCACAGATACGCAGTATTTT. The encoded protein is CSVPLGTGVFTDTQYF.

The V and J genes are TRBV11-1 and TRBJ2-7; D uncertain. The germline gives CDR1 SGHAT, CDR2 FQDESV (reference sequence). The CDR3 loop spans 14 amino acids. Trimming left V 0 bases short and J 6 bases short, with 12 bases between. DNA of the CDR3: TGTGCCAGCAGCTTAGCAGGTTCTCGGAGCGAGCAGTACTTC. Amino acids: CASSLAGSRSEQYF.

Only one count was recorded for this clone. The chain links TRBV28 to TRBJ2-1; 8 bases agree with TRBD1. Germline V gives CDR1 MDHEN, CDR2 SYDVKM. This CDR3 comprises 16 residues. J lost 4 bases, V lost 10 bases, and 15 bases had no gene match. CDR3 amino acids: CATLPPDRAIYNEQFF. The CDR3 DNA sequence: TGTGCCACCCTTCCCCCGGACAGGGCAATATACAATGAGCAGTTCTTC.

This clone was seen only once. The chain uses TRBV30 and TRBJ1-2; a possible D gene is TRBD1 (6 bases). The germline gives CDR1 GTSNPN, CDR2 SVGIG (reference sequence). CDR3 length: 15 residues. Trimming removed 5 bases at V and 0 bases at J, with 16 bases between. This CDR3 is CAWATGRVANYGYTF. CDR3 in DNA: TGTGCCTGGGCCACAGGGCGGGTTGCTAACTATGGCTACACCTTC. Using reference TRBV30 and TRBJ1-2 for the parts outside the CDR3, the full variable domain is SQTIHQWPATLVQPVGSPLSLECTVEGTSNPNLYWYRQAAGRGLQLLFYSVGIGQISSEVPQNLSASRPQDRQFILSSKKLLLSDSGFYLCAWATGRVANYGYTFGSGTRLTVV.

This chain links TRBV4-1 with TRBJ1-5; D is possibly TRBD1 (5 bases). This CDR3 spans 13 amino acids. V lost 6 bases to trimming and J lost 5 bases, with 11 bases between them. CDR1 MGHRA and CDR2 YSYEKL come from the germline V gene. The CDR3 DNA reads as TGCGCCAGCAGTCCGGAAGGGGATCAGCCCCAGCATTTT. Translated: CASSPEGDQPQHF.

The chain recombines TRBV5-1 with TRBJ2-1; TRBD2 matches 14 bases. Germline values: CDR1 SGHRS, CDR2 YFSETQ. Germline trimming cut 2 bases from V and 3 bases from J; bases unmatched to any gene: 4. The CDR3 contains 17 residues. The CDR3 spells CASSFGLAGGHYNEQFF. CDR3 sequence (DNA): TGCGCCAGCAGCTTTGGACTAGCGGGAGGTCACTACAATGAGCAGTTCTTC.

The CDR3 spells CASSTSGSYTGELFF. DNA for the CDR3: TGTGCCAGCAGTACTAGCGGGAGCTACACCGGGGAGCTGTTTTTT. The J gene is TRBJ2-2, the V gene TRBV4-2; TRBD2 aligns across 11 bases. Trimming at V came to 6 bases and at J to 3 bases, leaving 3 bases not matched to a gene. Germline V CDR1 and CDR2: LGHNA, YNFKEQ. The CDR3 extends over 15 amino acids.

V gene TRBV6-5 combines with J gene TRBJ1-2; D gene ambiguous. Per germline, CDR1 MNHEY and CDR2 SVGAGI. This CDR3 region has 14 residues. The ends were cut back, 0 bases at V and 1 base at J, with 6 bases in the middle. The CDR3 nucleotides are TGTGCCAGCAGTTACTCACCGGTTAACTATGGCTACACCTTC. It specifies CASSYSPVNYGYTF.

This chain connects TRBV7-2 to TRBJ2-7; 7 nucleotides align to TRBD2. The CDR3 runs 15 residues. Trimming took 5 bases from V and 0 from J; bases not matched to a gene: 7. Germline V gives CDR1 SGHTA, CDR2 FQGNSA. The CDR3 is CASSPDSGYSYEQYF. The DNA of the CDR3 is TGTGCCAGCAGCCCAGATAGCGGGTACTCCTACGAGCAGTACTTC. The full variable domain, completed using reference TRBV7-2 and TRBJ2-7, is GAGVSQSPSNKVTEKGKDVELRCDPISGHTALYWYRQSLGQGLEFLIYFQGNSAPDKSGLPSDRFSAERTGGSVSTLTIQRTQQEDSAVYLCASSPDSGYSYEQYFGPGTRLTVT.

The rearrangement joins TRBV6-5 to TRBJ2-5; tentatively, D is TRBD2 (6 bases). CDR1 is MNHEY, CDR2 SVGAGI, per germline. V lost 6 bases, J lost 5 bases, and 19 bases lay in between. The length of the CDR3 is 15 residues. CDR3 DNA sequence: TGTGCCAGCAGCTTCCGGGGGTCCCGGGGGGAGACCCAGTACTTC. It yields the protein CASSFRGSRGETQYF.

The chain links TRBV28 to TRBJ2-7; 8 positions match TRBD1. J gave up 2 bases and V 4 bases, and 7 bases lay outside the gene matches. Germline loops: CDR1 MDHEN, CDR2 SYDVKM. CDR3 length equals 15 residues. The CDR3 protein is CASSSGQVVAYEQYF. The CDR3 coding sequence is TGTGCCAGCAGTTCGGGACAGGTTGTGGCCTACGAGCAGTACTTC.

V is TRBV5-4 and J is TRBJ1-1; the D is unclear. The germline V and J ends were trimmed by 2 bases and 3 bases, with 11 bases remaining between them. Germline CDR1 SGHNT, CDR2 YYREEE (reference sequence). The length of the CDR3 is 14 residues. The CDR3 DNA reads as TGTGCCAGCAGCTTTACGGGGAGACACACTGAAGCTTTCTTT. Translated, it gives CASSFTGRHTEAFF.

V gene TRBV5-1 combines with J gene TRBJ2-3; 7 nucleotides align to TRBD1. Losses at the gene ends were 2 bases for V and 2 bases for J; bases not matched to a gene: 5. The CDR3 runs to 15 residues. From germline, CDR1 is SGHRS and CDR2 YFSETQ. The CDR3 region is CASSLQGWPTDTQYF. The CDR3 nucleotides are TGCGCCAGCAGCTTACAGGGGTGGCCCACAGATACGCAGTATTTT.

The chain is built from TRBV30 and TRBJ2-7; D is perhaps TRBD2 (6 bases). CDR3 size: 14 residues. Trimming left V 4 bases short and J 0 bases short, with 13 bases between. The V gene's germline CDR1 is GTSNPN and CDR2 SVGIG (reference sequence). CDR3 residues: CAWKRRGNSYEQYF. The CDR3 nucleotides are TGTGCCTGGAAACGGAGGGGAAACTCCTACGAGCAGTACTTC.

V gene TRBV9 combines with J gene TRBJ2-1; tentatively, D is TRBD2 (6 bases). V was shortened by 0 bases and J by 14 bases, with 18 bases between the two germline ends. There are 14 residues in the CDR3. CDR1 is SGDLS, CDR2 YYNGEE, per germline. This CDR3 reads CASSVASSGEVKFF. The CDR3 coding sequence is TGTGCCAGCAGCGTAGCCAGTTCGGGGGAGGTCAAGTTCTTC.

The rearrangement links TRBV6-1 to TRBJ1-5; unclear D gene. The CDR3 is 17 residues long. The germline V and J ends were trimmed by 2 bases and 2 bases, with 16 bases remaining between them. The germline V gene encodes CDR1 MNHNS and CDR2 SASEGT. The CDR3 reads CASSEMPPGLGNQPQHF. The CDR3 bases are TGTGCCAGCAGTGAAATGCCCCCGGGGTTGGGCAATCAGCCCCAGCATTTT.

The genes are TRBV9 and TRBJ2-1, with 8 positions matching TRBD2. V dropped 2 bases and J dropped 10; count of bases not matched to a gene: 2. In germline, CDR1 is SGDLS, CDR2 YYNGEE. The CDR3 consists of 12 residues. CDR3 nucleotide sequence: TGTGCCAGCAGCGTTAGCGGGACGGAGCAGTTCTTC. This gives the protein CASSVSGTEQFF.

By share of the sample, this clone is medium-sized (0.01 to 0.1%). CDR3 sequence (DNA): TGTGCCAGCAGCTCGGACAACTCTGGAAACACCATATATTTT. Protein: CASSSDNSGNTIYF. The chain links TRBV9 to TRBJ1-3; a possible D gene is TRBD1 (5 bases). Germline CDR1 SGDLS, CDR2 YYNGEE. V gave up 4 bases and J gave up 0 bases, with 8 bases separating them. The length of the CDR3 is 14 residues.